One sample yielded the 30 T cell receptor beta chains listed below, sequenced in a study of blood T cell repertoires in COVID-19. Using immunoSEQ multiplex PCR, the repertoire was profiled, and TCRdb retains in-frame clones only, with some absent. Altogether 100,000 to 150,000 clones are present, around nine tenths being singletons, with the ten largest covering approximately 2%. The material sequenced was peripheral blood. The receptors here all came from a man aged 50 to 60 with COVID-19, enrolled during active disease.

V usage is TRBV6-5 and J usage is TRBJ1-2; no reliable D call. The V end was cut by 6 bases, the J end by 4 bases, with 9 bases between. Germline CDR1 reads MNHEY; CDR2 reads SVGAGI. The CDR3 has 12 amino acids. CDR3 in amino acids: CASRTTSYGYTF. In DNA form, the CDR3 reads TGTGCCAGCAGAACCACATCCTATGGCTACACCTTC.

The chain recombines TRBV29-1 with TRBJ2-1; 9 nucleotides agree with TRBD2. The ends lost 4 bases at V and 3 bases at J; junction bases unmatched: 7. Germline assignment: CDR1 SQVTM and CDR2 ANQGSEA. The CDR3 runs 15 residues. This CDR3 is CSVGGRTSDYNEQFF. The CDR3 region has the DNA TGCAGCGTTGGGGGACGGACTAGCGACTACAATGAGCAGTTCTTC.

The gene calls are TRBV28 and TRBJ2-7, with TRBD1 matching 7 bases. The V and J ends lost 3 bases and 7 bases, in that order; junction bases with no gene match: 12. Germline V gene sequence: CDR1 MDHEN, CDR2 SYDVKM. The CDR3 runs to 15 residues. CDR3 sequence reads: CASSFMRQGAREQYV. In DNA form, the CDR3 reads TGTGCCAGCAGTTTTATGAGACAGGGAGCACGGGAGCAGTACGTC.

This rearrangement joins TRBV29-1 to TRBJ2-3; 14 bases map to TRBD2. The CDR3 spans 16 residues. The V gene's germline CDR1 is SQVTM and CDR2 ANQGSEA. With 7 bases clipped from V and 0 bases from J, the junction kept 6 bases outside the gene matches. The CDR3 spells CSAGLAGGSSTDTQYF. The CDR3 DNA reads TGCAGCGCAGGACTAGCGGGAGGAAGCAGCACAGATACGCAGTATTTT.

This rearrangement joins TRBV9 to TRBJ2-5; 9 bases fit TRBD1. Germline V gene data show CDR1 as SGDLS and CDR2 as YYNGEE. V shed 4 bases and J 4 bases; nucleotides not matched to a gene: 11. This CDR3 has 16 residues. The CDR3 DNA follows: TGTGCCAGCAGCCCTCAAGGGACAGGGATCGTAGAGACCCAGTACTTC. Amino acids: CASSPQGTGIVETQYF. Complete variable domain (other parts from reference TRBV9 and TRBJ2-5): DSGVTQTPKHLITATGQRVTLRCSPRSGDLSVYWYQQSLDQGLQFLIQYYNGEERAKGNILERFSAQQFPDLHSELNLSSLELGDSALYFCASSPQGTGIVETQYFGPGTRLLVL.

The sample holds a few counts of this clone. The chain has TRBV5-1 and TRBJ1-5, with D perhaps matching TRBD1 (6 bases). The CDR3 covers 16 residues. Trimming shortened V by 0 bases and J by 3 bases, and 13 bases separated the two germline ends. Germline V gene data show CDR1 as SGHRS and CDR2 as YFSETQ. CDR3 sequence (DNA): TGCGCCAGCAGCTTGGGGACCGACAGGTACAATCAGCCCCAGCATTTT. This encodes CASSLGTDRYNQPQHF.

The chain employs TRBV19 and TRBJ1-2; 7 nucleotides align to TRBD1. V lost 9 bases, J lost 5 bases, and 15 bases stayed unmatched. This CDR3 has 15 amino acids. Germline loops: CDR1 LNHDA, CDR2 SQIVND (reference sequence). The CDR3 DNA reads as TGTGCCAGCCTGGACAGGACCGAGAGACTGTATGGCTACACCTTC. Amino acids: CASLDRTERLYGYTF.

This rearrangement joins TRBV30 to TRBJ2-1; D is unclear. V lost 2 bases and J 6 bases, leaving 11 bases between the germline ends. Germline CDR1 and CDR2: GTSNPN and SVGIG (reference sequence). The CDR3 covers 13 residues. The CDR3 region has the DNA TGTGCCTGGAGTTCGGTCTTGATCAATGAGCAGTTCTTC. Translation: CAWSSVLINEQFF.

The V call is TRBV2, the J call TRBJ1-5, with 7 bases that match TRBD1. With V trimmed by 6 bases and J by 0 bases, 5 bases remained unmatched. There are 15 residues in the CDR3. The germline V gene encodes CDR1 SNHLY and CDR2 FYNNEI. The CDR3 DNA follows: TGTGCCAGCAGGAGGACAGGAGATAGCAATCAGCCCCAGCATTTT. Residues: CASRRTGDSNQPQHF.

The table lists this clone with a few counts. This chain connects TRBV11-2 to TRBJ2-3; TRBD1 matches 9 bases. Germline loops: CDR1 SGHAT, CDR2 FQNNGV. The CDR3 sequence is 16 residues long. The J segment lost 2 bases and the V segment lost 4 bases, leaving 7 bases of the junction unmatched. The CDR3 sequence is CASSSGQGWDTDTQYF. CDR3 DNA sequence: TGTGCCAGCAGCTCGGGACAGGGCTGGGACACAGATACGCAGTATTTT.

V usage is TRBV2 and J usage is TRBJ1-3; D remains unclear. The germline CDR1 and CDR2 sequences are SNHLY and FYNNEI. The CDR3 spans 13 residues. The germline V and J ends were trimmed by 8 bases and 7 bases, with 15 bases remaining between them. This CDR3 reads CASGLARANTIYF. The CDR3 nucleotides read TGTGCCAGCGGGCTCGCGAGGGCCAACACCATATATTTT.

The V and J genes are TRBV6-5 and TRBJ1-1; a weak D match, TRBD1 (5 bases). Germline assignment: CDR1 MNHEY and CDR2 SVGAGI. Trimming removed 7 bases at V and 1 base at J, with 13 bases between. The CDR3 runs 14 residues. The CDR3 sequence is CASTPRGGNTEAFF. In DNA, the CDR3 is TGTGCCAGCACCCCTCGGGGGGGGAACACTGAAGCTTTCTTT.

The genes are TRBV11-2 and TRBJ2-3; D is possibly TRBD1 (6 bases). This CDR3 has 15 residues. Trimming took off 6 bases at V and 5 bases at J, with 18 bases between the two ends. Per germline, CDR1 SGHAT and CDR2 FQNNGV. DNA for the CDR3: TGTGCCAGCAGGACTGGGACACTGGGGAGAGATACGCAGTATTTT. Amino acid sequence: CASRTGTLGRDTQYF.

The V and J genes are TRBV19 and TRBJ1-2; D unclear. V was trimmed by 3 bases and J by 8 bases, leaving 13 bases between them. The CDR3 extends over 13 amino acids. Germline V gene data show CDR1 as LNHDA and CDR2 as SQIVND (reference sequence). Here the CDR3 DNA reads TGTGCCAGTAGTATCGGAGGGTTCAAGGGCTACACCTTC. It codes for CASSIGGFKGYTF. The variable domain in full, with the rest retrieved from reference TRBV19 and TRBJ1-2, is DGGITQSPKYLFRKEGQNVTLSCEQNLNHDAMYWYRQDPGQGLRLIYYSQIVNDFQKGDIAEGYSVSREKKESFPLTVTSAQKNPTAFYLCASSIGGFKGYTFGSGTRLTVV.

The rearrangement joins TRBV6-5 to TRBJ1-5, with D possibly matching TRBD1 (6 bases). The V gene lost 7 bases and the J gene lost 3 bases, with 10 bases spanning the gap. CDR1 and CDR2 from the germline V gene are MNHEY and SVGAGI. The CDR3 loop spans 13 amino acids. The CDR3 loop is CASNGQINQPQHF. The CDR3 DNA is TGTGCCAGCAACGGACAGATCAATCAGCCCCAGCATTTT.

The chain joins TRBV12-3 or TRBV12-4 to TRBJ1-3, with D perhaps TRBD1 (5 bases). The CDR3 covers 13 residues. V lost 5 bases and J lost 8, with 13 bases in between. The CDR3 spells CASSPRVGHTIYF. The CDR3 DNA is TGTGCCAGCAGTCCCAGGGTAGGTCACACCATATATTTT.

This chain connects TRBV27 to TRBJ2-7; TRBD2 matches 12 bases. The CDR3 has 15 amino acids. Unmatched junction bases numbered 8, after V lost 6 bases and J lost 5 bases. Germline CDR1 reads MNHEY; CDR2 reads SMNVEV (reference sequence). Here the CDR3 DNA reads TGTGCCAGCAGGCGGACTAGCGGGATAGGGAACGAGCAGTACTTC. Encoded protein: CASRRTSGIGNEQYF.

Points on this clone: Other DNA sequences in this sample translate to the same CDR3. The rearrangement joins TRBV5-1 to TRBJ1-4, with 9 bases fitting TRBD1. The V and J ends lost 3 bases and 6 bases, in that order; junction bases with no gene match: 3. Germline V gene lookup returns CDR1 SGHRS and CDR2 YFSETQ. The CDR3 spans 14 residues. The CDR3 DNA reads TGCGCCAGCAGCTGGGGACAGGGCGATGAAAAACTGTTTTTT. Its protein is CASSWGQGDEKLFF. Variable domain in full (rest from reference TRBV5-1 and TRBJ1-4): KAGVTQTPRYLIKTRGQQVTLSCSPISGHRSVSWYQQTPGQGLQFLFEYFSETQRNKGNFPGRFSGRQFSNSRSEMNVSTLELGDSALYLCASSWGQGDEKLFFGSGTQLSVL.

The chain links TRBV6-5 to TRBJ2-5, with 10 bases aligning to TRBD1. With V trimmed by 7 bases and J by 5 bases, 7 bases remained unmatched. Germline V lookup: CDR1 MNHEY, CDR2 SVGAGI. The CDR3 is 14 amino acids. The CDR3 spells CASIGDRGRETQYF. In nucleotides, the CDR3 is TGTGCCAGCATCGGGGACAGGGGAAGGGAGACCCAGTACTTC.

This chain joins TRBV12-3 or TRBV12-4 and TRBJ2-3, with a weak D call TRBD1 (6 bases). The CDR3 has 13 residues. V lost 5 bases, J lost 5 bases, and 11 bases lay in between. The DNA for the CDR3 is TGTGCCAGCAGTAACGCAGGGGAAGATACGCAGTATTTT. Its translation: CASSNAGEDTQYF.

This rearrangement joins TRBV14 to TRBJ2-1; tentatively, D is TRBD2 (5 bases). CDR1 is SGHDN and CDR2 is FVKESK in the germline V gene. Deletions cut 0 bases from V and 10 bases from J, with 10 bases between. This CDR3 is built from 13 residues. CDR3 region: CASSQDRTGEQFF. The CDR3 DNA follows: TGTGCCAGCAGCCAAGATAGAACGGGGGAGCAGTTCTTC.

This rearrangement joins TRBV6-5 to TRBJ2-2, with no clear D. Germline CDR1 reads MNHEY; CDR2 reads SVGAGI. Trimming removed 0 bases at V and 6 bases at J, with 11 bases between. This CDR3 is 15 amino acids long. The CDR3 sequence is CASSYSIASPGELFF. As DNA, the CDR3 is TGTGCCAGCAGTTACTCGATTGCGTCGCCCGGGGAGCTGTTTTTT.

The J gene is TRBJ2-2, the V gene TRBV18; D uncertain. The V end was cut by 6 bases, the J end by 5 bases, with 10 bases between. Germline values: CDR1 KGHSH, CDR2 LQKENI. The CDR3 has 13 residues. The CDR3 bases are TGTGCCAGCTCTACAGATTCGACCGGGGAGCTGTTTTTT. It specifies CASSTDSTGELFF.

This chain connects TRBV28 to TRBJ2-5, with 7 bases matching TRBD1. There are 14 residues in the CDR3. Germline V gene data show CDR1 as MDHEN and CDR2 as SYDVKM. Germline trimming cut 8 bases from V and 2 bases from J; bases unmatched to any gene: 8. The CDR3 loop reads CASASTGVQETQYF. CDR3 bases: TGTGCCAGCGCTTCAACAGGGGTTCAAGAGACCCAGTACTTC.

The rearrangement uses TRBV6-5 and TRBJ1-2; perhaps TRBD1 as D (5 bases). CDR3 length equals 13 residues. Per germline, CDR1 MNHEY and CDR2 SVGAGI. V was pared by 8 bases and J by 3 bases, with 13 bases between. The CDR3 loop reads CASSPREDYGYTF. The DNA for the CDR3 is TGTGCCAGCTCCCCCAGGGAGGACTATGGCTACACCTTC.

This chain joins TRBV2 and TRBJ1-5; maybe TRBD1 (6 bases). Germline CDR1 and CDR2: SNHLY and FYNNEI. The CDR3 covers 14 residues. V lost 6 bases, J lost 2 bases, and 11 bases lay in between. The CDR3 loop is CASRAGDGNQPQHF. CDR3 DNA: TGTGCCAGCAGGGCAGGGGACGGCAATCAGCCCCAGCATTTT.

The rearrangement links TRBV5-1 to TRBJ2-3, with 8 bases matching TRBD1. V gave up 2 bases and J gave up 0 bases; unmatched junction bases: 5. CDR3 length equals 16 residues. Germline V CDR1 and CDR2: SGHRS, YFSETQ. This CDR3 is CASSLDRGWSTDTQYF. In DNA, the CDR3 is TGCGCCAGCAGCTTAGACAGGGGATGGAGCACAGATACGCAGTATTTT. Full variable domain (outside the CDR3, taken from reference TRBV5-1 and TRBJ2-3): KAGVTQTPRYLIKTRGQQVTLSCSPISGHRSVSWYQQTPGQGLQFLFEYFSETQRNKGNFPGRFSGRQFSNSRSEMNVSTLELGDSALYLCASSLDRGWSTDTQYFGPGTRLTVL.

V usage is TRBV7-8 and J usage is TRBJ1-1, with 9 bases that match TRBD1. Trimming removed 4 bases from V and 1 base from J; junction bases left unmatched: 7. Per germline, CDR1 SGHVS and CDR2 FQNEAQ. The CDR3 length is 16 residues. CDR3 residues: CASSYRTGARNTEAFF. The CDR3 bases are TGTGCCAGCAGCTACCGGACAGGGGCTCGGAACACTGAAGCTTTCTTT.

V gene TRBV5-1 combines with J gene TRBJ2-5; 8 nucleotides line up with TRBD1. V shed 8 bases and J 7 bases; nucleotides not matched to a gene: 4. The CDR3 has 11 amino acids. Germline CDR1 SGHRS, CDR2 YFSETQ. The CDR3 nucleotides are TGCGCCAGTTCACAGGGGGGGACCCAGTACTTC. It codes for CASSQGGTQYF.

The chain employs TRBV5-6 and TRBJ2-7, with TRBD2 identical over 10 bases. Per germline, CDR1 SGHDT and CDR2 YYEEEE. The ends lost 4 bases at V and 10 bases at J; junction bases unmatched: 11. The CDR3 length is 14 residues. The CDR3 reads CASSTTLAGENQYV. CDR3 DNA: TGTGCCAGCAGCACTACTCTAGCGGGAGAAAATCAGTACGTC.